This T cell receptor beta chain is from a study of control samples from healthy donors and cancer patients (dated by TCRdb to about 2020). The germline V gene provides CDR1 MDHEN and CDR2 SYDVKM. V drops 7 bases and J drops 10 bases, leaving 17 bases in between. The cysteine opens and the phenylalanine closes a CDR3 of 13 amino acids. Solely the CDR3 DNA is kept, with 39 bases framed from the first base. Library generation was performed with the immunoSEQ multiplex PCR assay. This immuneACCESS table, as held by TCRdb, lists in-frame sequences with V and J called but not all clones. Of the missing ones, under half trace to an unresolved V gene in checked studies; the others have no known cause. This sample holds approximately 210,000 clones; over 80% were observed only once. Jointly, the top ten make up 1.8% of the sample. To note about this clone: What this receptor recognizes is not known. Base qualities were left out, and no much larger clone turns up one base away.

Source material: blood. The sequence joins TRBV28 to TRBJ1-5, with the D gene call left open. This TCR was sampled from a man aged 25-40 years in good health. CDR3 loop: CASTQNRGGPQHF. In nucleotide form, the sequence is TGTGCCAGCACCCAAAACCGTGGTGGACCCCAGCATTTT.